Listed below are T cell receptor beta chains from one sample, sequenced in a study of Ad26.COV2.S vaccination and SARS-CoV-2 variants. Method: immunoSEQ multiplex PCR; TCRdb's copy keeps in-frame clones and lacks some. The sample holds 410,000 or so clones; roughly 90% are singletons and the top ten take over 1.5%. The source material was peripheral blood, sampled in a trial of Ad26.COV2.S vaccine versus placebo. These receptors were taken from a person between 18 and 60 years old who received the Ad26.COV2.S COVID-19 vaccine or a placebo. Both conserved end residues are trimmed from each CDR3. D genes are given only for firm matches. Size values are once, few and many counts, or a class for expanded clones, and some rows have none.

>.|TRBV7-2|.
ASSSTGFLNQPQH
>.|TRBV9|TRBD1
ASSAPGTGHYNEQF
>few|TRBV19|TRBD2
ASSLTSGGPNEQF
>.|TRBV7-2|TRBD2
ASSWTGTTTSTQY
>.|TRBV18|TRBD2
ASSPRLGGGQETQY
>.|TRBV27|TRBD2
ASSLKLAGFETQY
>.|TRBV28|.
ASSSIRSDFGRETQY
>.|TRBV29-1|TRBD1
SVVRDRGYEQY
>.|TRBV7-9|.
ASSSGPFGGYT
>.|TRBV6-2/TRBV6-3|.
ASSYSLDTGELF
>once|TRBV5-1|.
ASSNGVGGEKLF
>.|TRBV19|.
ASSTPGGYT
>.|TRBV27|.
ASSFRGRRGDSPLH
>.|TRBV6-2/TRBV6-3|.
ASSYLDRGEQY
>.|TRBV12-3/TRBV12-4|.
ASSFMANTEAF
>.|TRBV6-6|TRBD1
ASSYSGTGPYEQY
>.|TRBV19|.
ASSQWGAVNQPQH
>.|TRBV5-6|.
ASSSTWRGTEAF
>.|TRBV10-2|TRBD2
ASTGRGVSTDTQY
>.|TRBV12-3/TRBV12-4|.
ASSAQSSYEQY
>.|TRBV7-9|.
ASSLVALVRGISAEAF
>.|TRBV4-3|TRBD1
ASSITGQGNYGYT
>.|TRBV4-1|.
ASSQLGSEFEQF
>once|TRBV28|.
ASGREGYT
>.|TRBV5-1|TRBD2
ASSPGGAQSSGANVLT
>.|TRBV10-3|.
AISEPGPTYSNQPQH
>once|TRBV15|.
ATSRASGVPNYGYT
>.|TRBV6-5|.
ASSYSGRGIEAF
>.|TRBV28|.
ASSLKIRRETQY
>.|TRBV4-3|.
ASSHGAAKETDTQY
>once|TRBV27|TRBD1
ASSLGQYYEQY
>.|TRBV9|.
ASSVAYGTAAF
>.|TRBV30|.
AWSLWDIIPGNTIY
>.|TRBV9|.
ASSPQTAINTGELF
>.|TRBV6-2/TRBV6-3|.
ASSYVSGYNQETQY
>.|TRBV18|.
ASSPGLQETQY
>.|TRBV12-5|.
ASGLGGITEAF
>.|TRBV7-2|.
ASSLRAGYSNQPQH
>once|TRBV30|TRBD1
AWSRAGGGYT
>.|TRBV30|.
AWSRTGTMNTEAF
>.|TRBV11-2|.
ASSLAAGDTQY
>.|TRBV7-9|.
ASSLVGNGEKLF
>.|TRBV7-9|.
ASSLQGFYGYT
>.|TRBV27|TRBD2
ASSLLKPQGLAHEQY
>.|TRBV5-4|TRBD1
ASSPTGGMETQY
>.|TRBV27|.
APKLREHSNQPQH
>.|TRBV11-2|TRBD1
ASRPAYRGRIGGYT